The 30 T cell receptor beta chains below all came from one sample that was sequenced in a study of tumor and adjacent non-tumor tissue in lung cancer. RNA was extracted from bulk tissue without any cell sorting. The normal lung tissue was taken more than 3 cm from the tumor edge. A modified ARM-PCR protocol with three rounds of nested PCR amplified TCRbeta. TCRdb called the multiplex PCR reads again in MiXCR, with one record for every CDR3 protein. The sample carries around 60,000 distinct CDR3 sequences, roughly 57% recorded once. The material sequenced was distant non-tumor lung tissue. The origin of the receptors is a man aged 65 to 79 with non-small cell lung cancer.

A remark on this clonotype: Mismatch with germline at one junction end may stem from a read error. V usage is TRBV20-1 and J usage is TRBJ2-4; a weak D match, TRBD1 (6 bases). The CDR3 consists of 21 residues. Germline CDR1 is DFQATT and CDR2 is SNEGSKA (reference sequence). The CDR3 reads CSAGAVTPRQDTSLAKNIQYF. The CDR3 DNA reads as TGCAGTGCTGGAGCCGTTACCCCGCGACAGGACACCAGCCTAGCCAAAAACATCCAGTACTTC.

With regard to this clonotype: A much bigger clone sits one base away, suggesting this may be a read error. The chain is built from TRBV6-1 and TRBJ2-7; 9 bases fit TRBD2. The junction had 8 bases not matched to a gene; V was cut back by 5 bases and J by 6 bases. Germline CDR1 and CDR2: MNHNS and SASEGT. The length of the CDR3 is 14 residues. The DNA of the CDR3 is TGTGCCAGCAGTCATGCGGGAGGGGAAGGCGAGCAGTACTTC. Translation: CASSHAGGEGEQYF.

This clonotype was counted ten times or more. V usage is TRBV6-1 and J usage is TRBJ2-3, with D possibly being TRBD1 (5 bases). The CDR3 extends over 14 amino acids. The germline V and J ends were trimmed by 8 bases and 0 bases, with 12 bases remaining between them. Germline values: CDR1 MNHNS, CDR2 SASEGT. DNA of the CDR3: TGTGCCAGCGGGGCGGACCCGAGCACAGATACGCAGTATTTT. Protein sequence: CASGADPSTDTQYF.

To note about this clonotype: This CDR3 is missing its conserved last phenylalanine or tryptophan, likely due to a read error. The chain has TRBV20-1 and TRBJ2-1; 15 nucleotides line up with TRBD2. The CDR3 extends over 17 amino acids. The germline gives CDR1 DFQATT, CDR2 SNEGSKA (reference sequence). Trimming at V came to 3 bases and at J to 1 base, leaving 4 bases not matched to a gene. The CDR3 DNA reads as TGCAGTGCTAGTTCCGGGACTAGCGGGAGGTCCTACAATGAGCAGTTCTCC. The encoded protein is CSASSGTSGRSYNEQFS.

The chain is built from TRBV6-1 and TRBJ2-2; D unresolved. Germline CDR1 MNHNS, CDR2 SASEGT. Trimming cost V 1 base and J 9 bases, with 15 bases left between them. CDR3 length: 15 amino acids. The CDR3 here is CASSEDVPFARELFF. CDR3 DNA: TGTGCCAGCAGTGAAGATGTCCCCTTCGCCCGGGAGCTGTTTTTT.

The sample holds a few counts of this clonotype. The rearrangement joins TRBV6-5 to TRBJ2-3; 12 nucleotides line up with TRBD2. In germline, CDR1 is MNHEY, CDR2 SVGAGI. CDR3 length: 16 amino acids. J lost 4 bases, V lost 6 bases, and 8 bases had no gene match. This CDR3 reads CASSRLAGGPADTQYF. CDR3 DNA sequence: TGTGCCAGCAGCCGCCTAGCGGGGGGGCCCGCAGATACGCAGTATTTT.

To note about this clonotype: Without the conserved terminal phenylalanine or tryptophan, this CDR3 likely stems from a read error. Written as DNA, the CDR3 is TGTGCAACCGGGGAGGTAAACTACGAGCAGTACCTC. The encoded protein is CATGEVNYEQYL. J is TRBJ2-7 and V is TRBV10-3, with D possibly being TRBD2 (6 bases). Germline assignment: CDR1 ENHRY and CDR2 SYGVKD. CDR3 length: 12 amino acids.

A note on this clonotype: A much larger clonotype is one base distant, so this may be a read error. The CDR3 nucleotides are TGTGTCAGCAGCGTAGGGGACGGTTACAATGAGCAGTTCTTC. It specifies CVSSVGDGYNEQFF. This chain links TRBV4-2 with TRBJ2-1; D possibly uses TRBD1 or TRBD2 (5 bases each). Germline V CDR1 and CDR2: LGHNA, YNFKEQ. CDR3 length: 14 residues.

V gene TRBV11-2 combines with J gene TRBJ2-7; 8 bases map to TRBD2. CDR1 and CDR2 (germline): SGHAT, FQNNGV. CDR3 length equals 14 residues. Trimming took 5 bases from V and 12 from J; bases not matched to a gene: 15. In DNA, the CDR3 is TGTGCCAGCAGCCTCCGGGGGGGAAGCTACAAACGGTACTTC. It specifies CASSLRGGSYKRYF.

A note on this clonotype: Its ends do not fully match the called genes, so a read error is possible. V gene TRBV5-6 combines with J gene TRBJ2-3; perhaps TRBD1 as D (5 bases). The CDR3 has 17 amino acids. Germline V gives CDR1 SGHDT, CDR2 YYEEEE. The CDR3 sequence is CASSPRPGTGRTGTQYF. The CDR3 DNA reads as TGTGCCAGCAGCCCCCGTCCCGGTACAGGTCGCACAGGTACGCAGTATTTT.

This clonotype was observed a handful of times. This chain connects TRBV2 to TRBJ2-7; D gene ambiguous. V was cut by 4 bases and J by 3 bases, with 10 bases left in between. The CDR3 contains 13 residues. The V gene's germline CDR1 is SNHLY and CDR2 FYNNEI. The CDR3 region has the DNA TGTGCCAGCAGTGCCGACCATCGCTACGAGCAGTACTTC. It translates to CASSADHRYEQYF.

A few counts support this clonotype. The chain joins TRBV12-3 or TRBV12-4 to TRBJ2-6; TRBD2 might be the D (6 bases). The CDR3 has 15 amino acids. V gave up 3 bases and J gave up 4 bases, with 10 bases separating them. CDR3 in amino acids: CASSLGGGGANVLTF. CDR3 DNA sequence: TGTGCCAGCAGTTTGGGGGGTGGCGGGGCCAACGTCCTGACTTTC.

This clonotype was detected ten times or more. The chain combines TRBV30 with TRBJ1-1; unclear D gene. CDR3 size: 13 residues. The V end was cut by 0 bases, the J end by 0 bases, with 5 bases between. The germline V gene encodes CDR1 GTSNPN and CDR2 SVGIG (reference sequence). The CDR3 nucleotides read TGTGCCTGGAGTGTACAGATGAACACTGAAGCTTTCTTT. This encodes CAWSVQMNTEAFF. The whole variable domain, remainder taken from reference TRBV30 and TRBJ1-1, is SQTIHQWPATLVQPVGSPLSLECTVEGTSNPNLYWYRQAAGRGLQLLFYSVGIGQISSEVPQNLSASRPQDRQFILSSKKLLLSDSGFYLCAWSVQMNTEAFFGQGTRLTVV.

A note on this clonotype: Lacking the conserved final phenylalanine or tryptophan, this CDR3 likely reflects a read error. The CDR3 sequence: CASRFKNTQYL. DNA for the CDR3: TGTGCCAGCAGATTTAAAAATACGCAGTATTTG. The J gene is TRBJ2-3, the V gene TRBV6-1; D gene uncertain. This CDR3 region has 11 residues. V gave up 6 bases and J gave up 7 bases, with 8 bases separating them. The germline gives CDR1 MNHNS, CDR2 SASEGT.

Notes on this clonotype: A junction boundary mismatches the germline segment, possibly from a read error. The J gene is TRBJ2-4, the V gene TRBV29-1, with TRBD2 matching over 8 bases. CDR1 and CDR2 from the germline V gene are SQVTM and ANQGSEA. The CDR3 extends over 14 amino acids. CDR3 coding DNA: TGCAACGTTGAAATAGCGGGAACCCAAAACATTCAGCACTTC. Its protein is CNVEIAGTQNIQHF.

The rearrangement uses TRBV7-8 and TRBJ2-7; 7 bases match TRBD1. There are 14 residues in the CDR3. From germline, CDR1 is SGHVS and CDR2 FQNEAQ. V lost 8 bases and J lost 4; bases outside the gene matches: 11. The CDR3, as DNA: TGTGCCAGCGGCTCGGCCGGGACAGCATACGAGCAGTACTTC. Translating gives CASGSAGTAYEQYF.

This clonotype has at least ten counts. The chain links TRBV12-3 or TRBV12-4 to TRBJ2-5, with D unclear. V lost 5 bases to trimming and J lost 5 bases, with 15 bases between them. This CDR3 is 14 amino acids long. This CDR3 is CASSTMDRSETQYF. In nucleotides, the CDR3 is TGTGCCAGCAGTACGATGGACCGCTCTGAGACCCAGTACTTC.

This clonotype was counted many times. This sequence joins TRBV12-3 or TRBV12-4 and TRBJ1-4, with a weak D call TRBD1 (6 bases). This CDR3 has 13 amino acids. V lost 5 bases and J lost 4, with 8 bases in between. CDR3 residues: CASSGQINEKLFF. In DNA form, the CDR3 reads TGTGCCAGCAGTGGACAGATTAATGAAAAACTGTTTTTT.

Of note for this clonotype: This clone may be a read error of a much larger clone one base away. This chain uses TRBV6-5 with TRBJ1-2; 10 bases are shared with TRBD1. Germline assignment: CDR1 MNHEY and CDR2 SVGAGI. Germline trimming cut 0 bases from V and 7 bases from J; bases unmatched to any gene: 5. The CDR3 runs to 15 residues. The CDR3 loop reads CASSYSTGGMCGYTF. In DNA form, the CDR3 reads TGTGCCAGCAGTTACTCGACAGGGGGCATGTGTGGCTACACCTTC.

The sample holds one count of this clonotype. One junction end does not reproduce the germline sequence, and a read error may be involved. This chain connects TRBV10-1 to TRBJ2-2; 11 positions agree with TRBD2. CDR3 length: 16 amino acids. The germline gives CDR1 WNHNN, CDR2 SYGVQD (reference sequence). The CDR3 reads CTSSSRTTSGSGELLF. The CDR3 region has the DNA TGCACCAGCAGTTCTAGAACCACTAGCGGGAGTGGGGAGCTGTTATTT.

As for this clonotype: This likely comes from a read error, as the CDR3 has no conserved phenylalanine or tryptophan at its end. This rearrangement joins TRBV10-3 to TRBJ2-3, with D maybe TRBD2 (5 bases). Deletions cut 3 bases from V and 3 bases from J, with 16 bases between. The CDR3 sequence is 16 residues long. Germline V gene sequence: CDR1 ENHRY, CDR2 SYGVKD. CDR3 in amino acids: CAISDLAGIITDTQYL. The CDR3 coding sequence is TGTGCCATCAGTGATCTGGCGGGTATTATAACAGATACGCAGTATTTA.

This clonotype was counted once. The CDR3 spells CASSRYKDRVSYEQYF. The CDR3 DNA follows: TGTGCCAGCTCCCGATACAAGGACAGGGTATCCTACGAGCAGTACTTC. The chain uses TRBV11-2 and TRBJ2-7; TRBD1 agrees at 8 bases. Germline V gene data show CDR1 as SGHAT and CDR2 as FQNNGV. J was trimmed by 1 base and V by 8 bases; bases with no gene match: 13. CDR3 length: 16 amino acids.

CDR3 coding DNA: TGCGCCAGCAGCTTGCTGCTTCGGACAGGTCAAGAGACCCAGTACTTC. It specifies CASSLLLRTGQETQYF. V usage is TRBV5-1 and J usage is TRBJ2-5; TRBD1 agrees at 7 bases. The CDR3 spans 16 residues. Germline V gene lookup returns CDR1 SGHRS and CDR2 YFSETQ. With 1 base clipped from V and 2 bases from J, the junction kept 8 bases outside the gene matches.

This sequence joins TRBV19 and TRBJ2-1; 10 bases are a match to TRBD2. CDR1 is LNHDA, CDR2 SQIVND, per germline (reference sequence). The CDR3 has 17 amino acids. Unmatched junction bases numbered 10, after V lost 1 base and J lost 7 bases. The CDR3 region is CASSIGGSGRTINEQFF. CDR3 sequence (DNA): TGTGCCAGTAGTATAGGAGGTAGCGGGAGGACCATAAATGAGCAGTTCTTC.

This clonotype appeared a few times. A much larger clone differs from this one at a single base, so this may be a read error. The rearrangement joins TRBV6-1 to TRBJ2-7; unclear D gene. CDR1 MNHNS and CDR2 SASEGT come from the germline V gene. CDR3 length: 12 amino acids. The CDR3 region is CASSETLYERYF. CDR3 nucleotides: TGTGCCAGCAGTGAAACTCTCTACGAGCGGTACTTC.

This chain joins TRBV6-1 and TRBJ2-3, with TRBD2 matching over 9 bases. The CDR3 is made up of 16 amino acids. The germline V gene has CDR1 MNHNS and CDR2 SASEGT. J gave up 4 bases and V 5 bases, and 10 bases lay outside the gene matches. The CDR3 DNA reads TGTGCCAGCAGTCCCCCGTTTGCGGGAGGGGCAGATACGCAGTATTTT. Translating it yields CASSPPFAGGADTQYF.

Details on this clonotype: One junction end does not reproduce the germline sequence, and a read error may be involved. For the CDR3, the DNA is TGCGCCATCAGCGAAGGGTTGAACTCTGAAGCTTTCTTT. It specifies CAISEGLNSEAFF. V is TRBV10-3 and J is TRBJ1-1; D uncertain. Germline lookup yields CDR1 ENHRY and CDR2 SYGVKD. The CDR3 covers 13 residues.

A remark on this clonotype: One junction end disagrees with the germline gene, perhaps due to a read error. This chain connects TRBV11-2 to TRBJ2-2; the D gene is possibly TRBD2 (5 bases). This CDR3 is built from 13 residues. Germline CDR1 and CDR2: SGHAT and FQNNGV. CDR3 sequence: CASSLVTTGELSF. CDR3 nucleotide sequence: TGTGCCAGCAGCTTAGTCACCACCGGGGAGCTGTCTTTT.

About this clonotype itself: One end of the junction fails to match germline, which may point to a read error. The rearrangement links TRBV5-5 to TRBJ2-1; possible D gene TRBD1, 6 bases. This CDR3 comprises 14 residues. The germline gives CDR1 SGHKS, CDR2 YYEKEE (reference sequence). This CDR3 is CANSFWDTYNERFF. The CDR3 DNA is TGTGCCAACAGCTTCTGGGACACCTACAATGAGCGGTTCTTC. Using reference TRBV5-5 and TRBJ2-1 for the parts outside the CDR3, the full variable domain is DAGVTQSPTHLIKTRGQQVTLRCSPISGHKSVSWYQQVLGQGPQFIFQYYEKEERGRGNFPDRFSARQFPNYSSELNVNALLLGDSALYLCANSFWDTYNERFFGPGTRLTVL.

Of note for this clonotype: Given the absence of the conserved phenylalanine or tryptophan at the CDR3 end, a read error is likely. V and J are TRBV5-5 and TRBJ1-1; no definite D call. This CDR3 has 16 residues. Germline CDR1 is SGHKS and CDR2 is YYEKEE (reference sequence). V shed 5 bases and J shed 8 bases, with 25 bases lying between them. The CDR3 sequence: CASSSILTGNLREAFL. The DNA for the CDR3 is TGTGCCAGCAGTTCAATACTGACCGGGAACTTGCGCGAAGCTTTCCTT.